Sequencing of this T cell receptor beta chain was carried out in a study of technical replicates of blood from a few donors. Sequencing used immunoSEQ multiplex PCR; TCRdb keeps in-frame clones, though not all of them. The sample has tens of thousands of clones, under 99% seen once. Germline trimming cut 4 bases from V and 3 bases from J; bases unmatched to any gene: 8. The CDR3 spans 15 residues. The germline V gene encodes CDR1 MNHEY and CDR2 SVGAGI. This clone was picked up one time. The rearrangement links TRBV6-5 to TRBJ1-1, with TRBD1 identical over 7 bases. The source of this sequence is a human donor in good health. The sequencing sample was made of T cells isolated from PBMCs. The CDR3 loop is CASSWTGLLHTEAFF. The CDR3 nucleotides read TGTGCCAGCAGTTGGACAGGCCTACTTCACACTGAAGCTTTCTTT.